Below are 13 T cell receptor beta chains sequenced from a single sample in a study of radiation and T cells in renal cell carcinoma. Assay: immunoSEQ multiplex PCR; the TCRdb copy retains only in-frame clones and omits some. The sample includes 87,000 or so clones, 80% to 90% seen only once; the top ten take under 9.5%. Indicated time point: baseline pretreatment blood. Noted treatment: 15 Gy SBRT to primary tumor, nephrectomy 4 weeks later. Sequenced here: blood, sampled from a patient whose treatment included radiotherapy and nephrectomy. The receptor set was obtained from a man aged 50-60 years with renal cell carcinoma.

CDR3 bases: TGTGCCTGGAGTGAGGGTTGGAGCTCCTACGAGCAGTACTTC. Translated, it gives CAWSEGWSSYEQYF. The chain is built from TRBV30 and TRBJ2-7; D remains unclear. CDR1 is GTSNPN and CDR2 is SVGIG in the germline V gene (reference sequence). This CDR3 comprises 14 residues. Trimming took off 1 base at V and 0 bases at J, with 10 bases between the two ends.

This clone occurred once. The chain carries TRBV28 and TRBJ2-7, with D unresolved. Trimming took 3 bases from V and 7 from J, leaving 10 bases between them. The CDR3 length is 12 residues. CDR1 MDHEN and CDR2 SYDVKM come from the germline V gene. DNA for the CDR3: TGTGCCAGCAGTTTGAGGTCGTTTGAGCAGTACTTC. It yields the protein CASSLRSFEQYF.

This clone was detected only once. The chain uses TRBV19 and TRBJ1-5; no clear D. The CDR3 is 15 residues long. The V end lost 7 bases, the J end lost 8 bases, and 21 bases lay between the germline ends. Germline loops: CDR1 LNHDA, CDR2 SQIVND (reference sequence). CDR3 amino acids: CASTEDQALMKPQHF. CDR3 in DNA: TGTGCCAGTACGGAGGATCAAGCCCTAATGAAGCCCCAGCATTTT.

This clone showed up just a few times. V usage is TRBV9 and J usage is TRBJ2-3, with 7 bases lining up with TRBD2. With V trimmed by 0 bases and J by 1 base, 5 bases remained unmatched. The CDR3 covers 16 residues. Germline V gene lookup returns CDR1 SGDLS and CDR2 YYNGEE. Here the CDR3 reads CASSVDPGGGTDTQYF. DNA of the CDR3: TGTGCCAGCAGCGTAGACCCGGGAGGTGGCACAGATACGCAGTATTTT.

The V and J genes are TRBV30 and TRBJ2-5; D not resolved. The DNA end is more similar to TRBJ2-7, so the J call may be wrong. Germline V gene lookup returns CDR1 GTSNPN and CDR2 SVGIG (reference sequence). The CDR3 sequence is 14 residues long. This chain's CDR3 is CAWTSAVYSYEQYF. CDR3 nucleotides: TGTGCCTGGACCTCGGCAGTTTACTCCTACGAGCAGTACTTC.

V gene TRBV5-4 combines with J gene TRBJ1-6, with 9 bases lining up with TRBD1. Germline-derived CDR1 and CDR2 are SGHNT and YYREEE (reference sequence). The CDR3 covers 14 residues. V trimming: 5 bases; J trimming: 11 bases; junction bases outside the gene matches: 8. The CDR3 here is CASSLEDRGAPLHF. The CDR3, as DNA: TGTGCCAGCAGTCTCGAGGACAGGGGAGCACCCCTCCACTTT.

This chain connects TRBV28 to TRBJ2-7, with unresolved D. Per the germline V gene, CDR1 is MDHEN and CDR2 is SYDVKM. This CDR3 has 14 amino acids. V was shortened by 6 bases and J by 6 bases, with 18 bases between the two germline ends. For the CDR3, the DNA is TGTGCCAGCAGCCCAGCCCCAAAGTTTGCCGAGCAGTACTTC. Translation: CASSPAPKFAEQYF.

The chain recombines TRBV18 with TRBJ2-5; 9 bases line up with TRBD1. V trimming: 4 bases; J trimming: 5 bases; junction bases outside the gene matches: 8. CDR3 length: 15 amino acids. Per germline, CDR1 KGHSH and CDR2 LQKENI. CDR3 sequence reads: CASSRGTGSEETQYF. The CDR3 nucleotides read TGTGCCAGCTCACGAGGGACAGGGTCTGAGGAGACCCAGTACTTC. Variable domain in full (rest from reference TRBV18 and TRBJ2-5): NAGVMQNPRHLVRRRGQEARLRCSPMKGHSHVYWYRQLPEEGLKFMVYLQKENIIDESGMPKERFSAEFPKEGPSILRIQQVVRGDSAAYFCASSRGTGSEETQYFGPGTRLLVL.

The genes are TRBV4-2 and TRBJ2-3, with TRBD2 matching over 8 bases. The trim removed 0 bases at V and 2 bases at J, leaving 7 bases unmatched. This CDR3 has 17 amino acids. Germline V gene lookup returns CDR1 LGHNA and CDR2 YNFKEQ. Written as DNA, the CDR3 is TGTGCCAGCAGCCAAGATAGGAGCGGGGGCATCACAGATACGCAGTATTTT. Protein sequence: CASSQDRSGGITDTQYF.

The V and J genes are TRBV6-5 and TRBJ2-5; D gene uncertain. Looked up from germline, CDR1 is MNHEY and CDR2 is SVGAGI. Trimming stripped 2 bases from V and 5 bases from J, with 12 bases between. CDR3 length equals 14 residues. CDR3 sequence (DNA): TGTGCCAGCAGTTACGGTTTCGCCCTGGAGACCCAGTACTTC. Translating gives CASSYGFALETQYF.

The rearrangement uses TRBV28 and TRBJ1-6; 12 bases align to TRBD1. The CDR3 runs 14 residues. The germline gives CDR1 MDHEN, CDR2 SYDVKM. V dropped 6 bases and J dropped 9; count of bases not matched to a gene: 3. The chain's CDR3 is CASRGTGGASPLHF. For the CDR3, the DNA is TGTGCCAGCAGAGGGACAGGGGGCGCTTCACCCCTCCACTTT.

This clone was detected only once. This chain uses TRBV5-1 with TRBJ2-1, with D possibly matching TRBD2 (5 bases). This CDR3 spans 15 amino acids. Trimming stripped 4 bases from V and 4 bases from J, with 15 bases between. The V gene's germline CDR1 is SGHRS and CDR2 YFSETQ. The CDR3: CASSPTNTRYNEQFF. The CDR3 region has the DNA TGCGCCAGCAGCCCCACCAACACTAGGTACAATGAGCAGTTCTTC.

V and J are TRBV18 and TRBJ1-5; D ambiguous. Germline V gene data show CDR1 as KGHSH and CDR2 as LQKENI. V was shortened by 2 bases and J by 2 bases, with 13 bases between the two germline ends. The CDR3 sequence is 16 residues long. The DNA for the CDR3 is TGTGCCAGCTCACCAGGTTCAGGTTGGGGCAATCAGCCCCAGCATTTT. This gives the protein CASSPGSGWGNQPQHF. Full variable domain (outside the CDR3, taken from reference TRBV18 and TRBJ1-5): NAGVMQNPRHLVRRRGQEARLRCSPMKGHSHVYWYRQLPEEGLKFMVYLQKENIIDESGMPKERFSAEFPKEGPSILRIQQVVRGDSAAYFCASSPGSGWGNQPQHFGDGTRLSIL.